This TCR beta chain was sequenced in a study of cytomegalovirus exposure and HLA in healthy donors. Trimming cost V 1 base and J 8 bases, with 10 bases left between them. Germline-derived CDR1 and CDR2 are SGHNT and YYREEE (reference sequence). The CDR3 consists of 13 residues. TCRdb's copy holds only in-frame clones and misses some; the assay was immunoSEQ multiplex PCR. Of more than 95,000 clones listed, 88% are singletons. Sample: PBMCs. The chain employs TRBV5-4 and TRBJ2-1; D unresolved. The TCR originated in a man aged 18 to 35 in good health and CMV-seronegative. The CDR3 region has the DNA TGTGCCAGCAGCTTGTACGGGTACTATGAGCAGTTCTTC. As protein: CASSLYGYYEQFF.